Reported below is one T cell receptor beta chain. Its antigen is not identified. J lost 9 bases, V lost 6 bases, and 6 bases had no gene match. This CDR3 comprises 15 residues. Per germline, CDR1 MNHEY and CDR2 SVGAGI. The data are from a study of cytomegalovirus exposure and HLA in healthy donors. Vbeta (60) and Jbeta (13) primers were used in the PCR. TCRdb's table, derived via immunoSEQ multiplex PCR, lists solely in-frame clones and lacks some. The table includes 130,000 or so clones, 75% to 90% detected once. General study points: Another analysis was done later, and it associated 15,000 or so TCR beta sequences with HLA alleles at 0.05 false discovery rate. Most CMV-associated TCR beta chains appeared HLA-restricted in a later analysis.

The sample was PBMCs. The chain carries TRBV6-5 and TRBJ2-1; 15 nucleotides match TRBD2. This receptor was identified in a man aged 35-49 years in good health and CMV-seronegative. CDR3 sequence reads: CASSRTSGGAFEQFF. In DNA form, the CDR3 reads TGTGCCAGCAGCCGGACTAGCGGGGGGGCTTTTGAGCAGTTCTTC.